This T cell receptor (beta chain) was sequenced in a study of shared clonotypes between healthy human individuals. The assay was immunoSEQ multiplex PCR, and TCRdb's table has in-frame clones only and misses some. The table has 520,000 or so clones, about four fifths seen once. Material for sequencing was PBMCs. The receptor comes from a middle-aged woman in good health. Some clones in this sample may be carry-over from other donors' samples.

DNA for the CDR3: TGTGCCAGCATACCACCCAGGGGGGGTCCTAACTATGGCTACACCTTC. Protein: CASIPPRGGPNYGYTF. The rearrangement joins TRBV28 to TRBJ1-2; 7 bases map to TRBD1. This CDR3 is built from 16 residues. The germline V gene has CDR1 MDHEN and CDR2 SYDVKM. V was clipped by 7 bases and J by 0 bases; unmatched bases: 11.